This T cell receptor (beta chain) was observed in a study of cytomegalovirus exposure and HLA in healthy donors (dated by TCRdb to 2016 to 2017). Some background on the complete study: An earlier analysis of approximately 550 of the donors reported 250 to 300 Gb of sequence data and 100 million to 130 million unique TCR beta sequences from about 200 million T cells. The study combined high-throughput TCR immunosequencing, statistical association of individual TCRs with disease status, and machine learning to predict cytomegalovirus infection status. Among the roughly 390 genotyped donors, approximately 76% belonged to the genetic ancestry cluster associated with self-reported Caucasian donors. Besides the first cohort of more than 650 subjects, a separate validation cohort made up of roughly 120 different subjects was used. Every repertoire in the discovery cohort had been generated on one and the same sequencing platform. The T cell repertoires of 666 subjects were profiled by immunosequencing and related to cytomegalovirus serostatus. The study aimed to test whether cataloging public T cell receptors could reveal signatures of past pathogen exposure. Alongside the repertoire data, information on donor age, sex, ethnicity and CMV serostatus was compiled. A later analysis re-analyzed previously published TCR beta repertoires from roughly 690 donors and added high-resolution HLA genotyping to study TCR occurrence patterns. About five DR-DQ haplotypes were handled as single units for association and clustering because linkage in the cohort was strong. Rather than using new phenotypic data, the later analysis identified candidate immune exposures from TCR beta sequences and from how often those sequences occurred across donors. An earlier analysis of more than 450 of the donors used high-throughput TCR beta sequencing to judge whether each TCR beta V gene segment behaved as functional or pseudogenic. Across 398 genotyped donors of the cohort, an average of roughly 230,000 unique TCR beta nucleotide sequences per donor were sequenced, and roughly a sixth of those sequences were non-productive. In a later genetic analysis, genome-wide SNP genotypes for about three fifths of the roughly 670 donors were used, and that subset was treated as a discovery cohort. Class I and class II HLA loci were covered by the typing at four-digit resolution. Typing coverage differed by locus: A, B, C, DRB1 and DQB1 were typed in about 629-640 donors, DQA1 in 522, DPA1 in 600 to 610, and DPB1 in 472. About 300 gigabases of sequencing data and tens of millions of unique TCR sequences were included in an early release covering over 600 HLA-typed donors. Study-wide conclusions, independent of this receptor: In an earlier analysis of more than 500 of the donors, most TCR beta V segments appeared in productive rearrangements about 87% or about 30% of the time, broadly matching IMGT annotations. Linkage disequilibrium might explain the correlated functional status among segregating V segments, but an unknown experimental factor could not be excluded. Cytomegalovirus status was reported to be diagnosed by the classifier with high specificity and sensitivity in both the original and validation cohorts. Because HLA typing was unavailable for some donors at each locus, only the typed subset was used in association tests. Some IMGT-functional V segments, including TRBV6-2 and TRBV6-3, could not be told apart with the 87-base-pair reads, so those segments were excluded. A later analysis found that most CMV-associated TCR beta chains appeared HLA-restricted, with HLA associations seemingly driven largely by CMV exposure. Compared with the roughly 720-donor mean, donors in an Asian-associated ancestry cluster had fewer N-insertions in productive TCRs, according to a later genetic analysis. Across donors, most TCR sequences were observed very rarely, whereas some public TCRs were present in many individuals. A later analysis found that HLA-associated TCR beta chains were more clonally expanded and had lower generation probabilities than equally common non-associated chains. According to the authors, the approach could potentially be generalized to other disease states and immunological phenotypes. A further reported finding was that TCR beta sequences accurately predicted the HLA-A and HLA-B alleles for most subjects in the first cohort. When HLA alleles, especially DR and DQ, strongly co-occurred, TCR associations were difficult to assign to individual alleles. CMV serostatus was the only immune exposure information available for the cohort. In a later analysis, several top co-occurrence clusters were reported to appear linked to parvovirus B19, influenza, CMV and Epstein-Barr virus. In vitro tests confirmed that a few of the cytomegalovirus-associated TCR beta chains recognize cytomegalovirus antigens. In a later analysis, some 18,000 TCR beta sequences were associated with specific HLA alleles at a false discovery rate of 0.05. The presence/absence analyses assumed that sequencing depth was roughly uniform across donors, and that assumption may not be true. The sequencing pipeline was judged likely to have produced a cluster of highly shared sequence variants as a technical artifact. Approximately 16 rarely observed V segments, including chromosome 9 orphons, were excluded from the earlier analysis of several hundred of the donors because counts were too low. The study listed 170 or so TCR beta chains as associated with cytomegalovirus. In a later analysis, TCR association rates were found to vary across HLA loci, with the most associated TCRs seen for DRB1 alleles and the fewest for HLA-C alleles. In this cohort, only TCR beta chains were sequenced, and detectable features were limited by the absence of alpha or paired-chain data. An association between a missense DCLRE1C variant and V-gene and J-gene trimming of TCR beta chains was found in a later genetic analysis and replicated in an independent cohort.

The CDR3 contains 15 residues, cysteine and phenylalanine counted. Only the CDR3 region is kept as DNA, spanning 45 bases read in frame from base 1. CDR1 and CDR2, looked up from the germline V gene, are LGHNA and YNFKEQ. V loses 0 bases of germline sequence and J loses 4 bases, and the interval between the two ends is 12 bases. The cohort comprised 550 to 700 healthy bone marrow donors. All cohort members were sampled while nominally healthy, although unrecorded immune exposures were likely present. The donor was CMV seronegative and belonged to the group of 350 to 400 seronegative cohort members. A peripheral blood sample was collected from each donor, and TCR beta sequencing was performed on peripheral blood mononuclear cells. The Qiagen DNeasy Blood Extraction Kit was used to extract genomic DNA from the blood cell samples. Regarding this clone: Its cognate antigen has yet to be identified. The sample holds no much larger clone one base away, and base qualities are not on file.

Library creation used the immunoSEQ multiplex PCR assay. A mixture of 60 forward primers for TCR Vbeta segments and 13 reverse primers for TCR Jbeta segments was used in the multiplex PCR. A multiplex PCR assay on genomic DNA amplified the CDR3 region of rearranged TCR beta genes. On the Illumina HiSeq System, the amplified TCR beta libraries were sequenced as 87-base-pair reads. In the original analysis: A later analysis tallied around 87 million unique TCR beta chains across the 666 repertoires, and around 9.9 million of those chains were shared by two or more donors. Raw reads were error-corrected and collapsed into unique sequences with a nearest-neighbor algorithm that merged closely related sequences to remove PCR and sequencing errors. V, D and J gene segments were assigned by aligning CDR3 sequences to IMGT reference sequences. For a sequence to be retained, a match of at least six nucleotides to both a V gene segment and a J gene segment was required. Rearrangements were classified as productive when the CDR3 lacked stop codons and remained in frame with V and J, and all other rearrangements were classified as non-productive. Following IMGT convention, CDR3 was defined as the stretch from the second conserved V-encoded cysteine to the conserved J-encoded phenylalanine. Sequences without an unambiguous match to a single V gene segment were excluded from the earlier analysis of 450 to 750 of the donors. An earlier analysis of approximately 590 of the donors called V segments functional above 56.7% productive rearrangements and segregating when the between-donor standard deviation exceeded 5%. A statistical classification framework was built for diagnosing cytomegalovirus status from the catalog of TCR beta chain sequences. V and J gene assignment, in a later analysis, came from comparing TCR nucleotide sequences with IMGT/GENE-DB human TR gene sequences. In a later analysis, CDR3 sequences and most-parsimonious VDJ recombination scenarios were assigned using the TCRdist pipeline. In a later analysis, every TCR beta chain was defined by the combination of its CDR3 amino acid sequence and its V-gene family, and reads without a unique V-gene family were dropped. A later analysis removed over 500 highly shared, low-generation-probability nucleotide sequences to deal with suspected cross-contamination and a sequencing artifact. In a later analysis, a clonal expansion index for each public chain was calculated from normalized within-repertoire ranks of inferred template counts. In a later analysis, generation probabilities were computed using a VDJ recombination model fitted to out-of-frame rearrangements, and the results were checked against IGoR. A later analysis scored TCR-TCR, TCR-HLA and TCR-CMV co-occurrence with hypergeometric tests, applying a repertoire-size bias correction to TCR pairs. In a later analysis, false discovery rates were estimated by permuting HLA or CMV assignments 20 times. In a later analysis, co-occurring TCRs were grouped using DBSCAN, with TCRdist sequence similarity added in when clustering inside HLA-allele-positive subsets. For co-occurrence clustering, repertoires with fewer than 30,000 or more than 120,000 public chains were excluded, along with four to six repertoires with anomalous nucleotide sharing. TCRdb carries this immuneACCESS record with in-frame sequences only. Its versions omit some clonotypes, under half of them owing to an unresolved V gene in the studies checked, with the rest unexplained. V, J and clone size were drawn from that table, and D and trimming were deduced from the DNA. For this sample the table gives some 130,000 clones, of which 75% were detected only once. The ten largest clonotypes hold roughly 6.6% of the sample.

The clonotype was recovered from a man aged 30 to 39 in good health and CMV-seronegative. The sequencing input was PBMCs. The chain links TRBV4-2 with TRBJ1-2; no confident D gene assignment can be made. The sequence in DNA is TGTGCCAGCAGCCAAGAATATACGGGTGGCTATGGCTACACCTTC. The translation is CASSQEYTGGYGYTF.